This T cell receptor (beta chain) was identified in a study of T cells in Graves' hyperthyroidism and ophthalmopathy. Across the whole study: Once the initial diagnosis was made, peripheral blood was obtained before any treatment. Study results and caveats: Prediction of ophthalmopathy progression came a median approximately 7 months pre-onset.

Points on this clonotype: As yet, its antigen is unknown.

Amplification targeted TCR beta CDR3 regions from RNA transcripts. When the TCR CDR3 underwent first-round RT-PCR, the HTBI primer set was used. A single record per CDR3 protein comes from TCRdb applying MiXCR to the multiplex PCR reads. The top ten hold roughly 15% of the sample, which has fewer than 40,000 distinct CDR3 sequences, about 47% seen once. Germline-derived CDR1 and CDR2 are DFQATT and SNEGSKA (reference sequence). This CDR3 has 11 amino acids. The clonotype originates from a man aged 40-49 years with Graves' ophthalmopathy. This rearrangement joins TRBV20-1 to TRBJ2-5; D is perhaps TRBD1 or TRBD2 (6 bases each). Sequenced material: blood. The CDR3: CRDPGALTQYF. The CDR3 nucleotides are TGCAGAGACCCGGGGGCCCTTACCCAGTACTTC.